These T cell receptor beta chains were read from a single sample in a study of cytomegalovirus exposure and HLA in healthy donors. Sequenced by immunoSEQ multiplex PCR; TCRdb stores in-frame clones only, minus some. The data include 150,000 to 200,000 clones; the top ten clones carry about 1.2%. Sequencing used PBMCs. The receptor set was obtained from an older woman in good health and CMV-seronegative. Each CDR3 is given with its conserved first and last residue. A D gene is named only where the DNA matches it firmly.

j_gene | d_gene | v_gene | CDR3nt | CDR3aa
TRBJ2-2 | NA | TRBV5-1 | TGCGCCAGCAGCTTGCGAGGAGGCTCTAGGGAGCTGTTTTTT | CASSLRGGSRELFF
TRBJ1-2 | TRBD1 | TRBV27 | TGTGCCAGCAGTCCCGGGACAGGGGGCTATCATGGCTACACCTTC | CASSPGTGGYHGYTF
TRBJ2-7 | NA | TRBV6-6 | TGTGCCAGCAAAACCTCCAAGAGCTCCTACGAGCAGTACTTC | CASKTSKSSYEQYF
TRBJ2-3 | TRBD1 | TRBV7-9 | TGTGCCAGCAGCTGGGGCGACAGGGCCTCCTCGGCAGATACGCAGTATTTT | CASSWGDRASSADTQYF
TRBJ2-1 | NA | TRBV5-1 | TGCGCCAGCAGCCTAAAGGCAGGGGGGATCTGGTTCGATGAGCAGTTCTTC | CASSLKAGGIWFDEQFF
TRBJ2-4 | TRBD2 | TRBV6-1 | TGTGCCACCCGGGGGGTAGCCAAAAACATTCAGTACTTC | CATRGVAKNIQYF
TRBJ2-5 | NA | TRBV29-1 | TGCAGCGCCCTAGGGGGGGGCGCCCCCGGGGAGACCCAGTACTTC | CSALGGGAPGETQYF
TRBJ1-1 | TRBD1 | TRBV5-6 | TGTGCCAGCAGCGGGACAGGGGGCTGGACTGAAGCTTTCTTT | CASSGTGGWTEAFF
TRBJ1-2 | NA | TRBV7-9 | TGTGCCAGCAGCTGGGACATGAACTATGGCTACACCTTC | CASSWDMNYGYTF
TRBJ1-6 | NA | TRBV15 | TGTGCCACCAGCAGAGACCACCCGACAGTCAATAATTCACCCCTCCACTTT | CATSRDHPTVNNSPLHF
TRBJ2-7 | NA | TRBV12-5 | TGTGCTAGTGGGAGAGGGACACTTTCCTACGAGCAGTACTTC | CASGRGTLSYEQYF
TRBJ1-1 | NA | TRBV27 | TGTGCCAGCAGTTTAGGTGGAGGGACCCCCCTCACTGAAGCTTTCTTT | CASSLGGGTPLTEAFF
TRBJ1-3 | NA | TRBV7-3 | TGTGCCAGCAGCTTCTCGGGGGGCTCTGGAAACACCATATATTTT | CASSFSGGSGNTIYF
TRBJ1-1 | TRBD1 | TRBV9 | TGTGCCAGCAGCGTGACAGGGAGCACTGAAGCTTTCTTT | CASSVTGSTEAFF
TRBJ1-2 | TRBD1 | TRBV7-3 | TGTGCCAGCAGCTTAGGGACAGGCTATGGCTACACCTTC | CASSLGTGYGYTF
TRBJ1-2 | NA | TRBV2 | TGTGCCAGCAGTGAATCCCAGGGACTGAGCGGGTTC | CASSESQGLSGF
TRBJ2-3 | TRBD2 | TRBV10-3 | TGTGCCATCAGTGAAGGAGGTAGCGGGAGTAGGACAGATACGCAGTATTTT | CAISEGGSGSRTDTQYF
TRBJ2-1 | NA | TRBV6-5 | TGTGCCAGCAGTCCGGGACACTCCTACAATGAGCAGTTCTTC | CASSPGHSYNEQFF
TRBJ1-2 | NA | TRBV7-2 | TGTGCCAGCAGCTTACGGGGGTATGGCTACACCTTC | CASSLRGYGYTF
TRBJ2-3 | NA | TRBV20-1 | TGCAGTGCCGAAGGGGCAGATACGCAGTATTTT | CSAEGADTQYF
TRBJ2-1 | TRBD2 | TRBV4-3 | TGCGCCAGCTCGCTCGGCGGGGGGGGGACCTACAATGAGCAGTTCTTC | CASSLGGGGTYNEQFF
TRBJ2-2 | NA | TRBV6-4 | TGTGCCAGCAGTGACTTAAACACCGGGGAGCTGTTTTTT | CASSDLNTGELFF
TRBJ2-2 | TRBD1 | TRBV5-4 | TGTGCCAGCAGAGATGGACAGGGGTTAGGCACCGGGGAGCTGTTTTTT | CASRDGQGLGTGELFF
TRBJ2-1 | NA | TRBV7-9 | TGTGCCAGCAGTGCAGGGTTGGAGCAGTTCTTC | CASSAGLEQFF
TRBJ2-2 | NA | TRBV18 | TGTGCCAGCTCACCACGTGGGCGGGAGAACACCGGGGAGCTGTTTTTT | CASSPRGRENTGELFF
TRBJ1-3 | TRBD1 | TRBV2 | TGTGCCAGCAATCTCCCGGGACAGATGGGAAACACCATATATTTT | CASNLPGQMGNTIYF
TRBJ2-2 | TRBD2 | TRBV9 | TGTGCCAGCAGCGTAATCCAGGCTAGCGGCCGTTCTTTGTTGACCGGGGAGCTGTTTTTT | CASSVIQASGRSLLTGELFF
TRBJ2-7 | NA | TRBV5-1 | TGCGCCAGCAGCCGAGAAAATATCTACGAGCAGTACTTC | CASSRENIYEQYF
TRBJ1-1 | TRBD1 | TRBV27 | TGTGCCAGCCCATCCCTCGGGACAGGGGGTAACACTGAAGCTTTCTTT | CASPSLGTGGNTEAFF
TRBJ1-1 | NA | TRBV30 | TGTGCCTGGAGTGTACTCGAAGAAAAGGGGACTGAAGCTTTCTTT | CAWSVLEEKGTEAFF
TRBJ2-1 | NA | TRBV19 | TGTGCCAGTAGTCCAATCTCCTACAATGAGCAGTTCTTC | CASSPISYNEQFF
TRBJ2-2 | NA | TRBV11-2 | TGTGCCAGCAGCTTACAGCGAGTACAGGGGAGGACCGGGGAGCTGTTTTTT | CASSLQRVQGRTGELFF
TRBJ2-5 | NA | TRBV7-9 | TGTGCCAGCAGCTCAAGGACCGGAGGAGAGACCCAGTACTTC | CASSSRTGGETQYF
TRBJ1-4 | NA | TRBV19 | TGTGCCAGTAACCCGGACGGAGGGCGTGAAAAACTGTTTTTT | CASNPDGGREKLFF
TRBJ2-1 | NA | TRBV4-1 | TGCGCCAGCAGCCAAGAGCCTAATGAGGGTTACAATGAGCAGTTCTTC | CASSQEPNEGYNEQFF
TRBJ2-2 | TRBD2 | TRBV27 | TGTGCCAGCAGTTTTCGACTAGCGGGGGCCGGGGAGCTGTTTTTT | CASSFRLAGAGELFF
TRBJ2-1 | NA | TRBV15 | TGTGCCACCAGCAGAGATCGTAGCGCGCAGTTCTTC | CATSRDRSAQFF
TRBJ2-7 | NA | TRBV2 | TGTGCCAGCAGTGTACTAGCCAAGAACGAGCAGTACTTC | CASSVLAKNEQYF
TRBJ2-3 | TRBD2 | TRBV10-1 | TGCGCCAGCAGTGAGTCATTTGTGGCTAGCGGGAGAGCGCAGTATTTT | CASSESFVASGRAQYF
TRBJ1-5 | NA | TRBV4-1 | TGCGCCAGCAGCCAAGTCGGGTCTTATAGCAATCAGCCCCAGCATTTT | CASSQVGSYSNQPQHF
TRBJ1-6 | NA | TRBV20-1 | TGCAGTGCCATCCTTTCGGGACCCCTCCACTTT | CSAILSGPLHF
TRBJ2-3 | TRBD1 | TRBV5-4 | TGTGCCAGCAGTTCCACAGGGGGCCAGAGTGATACGCAGTATTTT | CASSSTGGQSDTQYF
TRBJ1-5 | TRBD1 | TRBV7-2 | TGTGCCAGCAGCCTCCGGGACAGGAATCAGCCCCAGCATTTT | CASSLRDRNQPQHF